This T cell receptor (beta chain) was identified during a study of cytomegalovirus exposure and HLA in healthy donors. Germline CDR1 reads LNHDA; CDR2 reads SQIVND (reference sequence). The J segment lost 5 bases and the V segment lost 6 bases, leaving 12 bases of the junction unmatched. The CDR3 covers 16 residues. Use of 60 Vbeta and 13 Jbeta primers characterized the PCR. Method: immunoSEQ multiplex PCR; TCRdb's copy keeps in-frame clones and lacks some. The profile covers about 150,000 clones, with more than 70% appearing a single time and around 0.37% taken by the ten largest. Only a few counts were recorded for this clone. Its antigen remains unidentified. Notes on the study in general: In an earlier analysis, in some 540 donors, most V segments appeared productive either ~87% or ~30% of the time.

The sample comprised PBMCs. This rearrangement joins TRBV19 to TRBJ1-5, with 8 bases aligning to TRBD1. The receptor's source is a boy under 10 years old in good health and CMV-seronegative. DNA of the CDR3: TGTGCCAGTAGACGTACCGGACAGGGTGTCTATCAGCCCCAGCATTTT. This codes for CASRRTGQGVYQPQHF.